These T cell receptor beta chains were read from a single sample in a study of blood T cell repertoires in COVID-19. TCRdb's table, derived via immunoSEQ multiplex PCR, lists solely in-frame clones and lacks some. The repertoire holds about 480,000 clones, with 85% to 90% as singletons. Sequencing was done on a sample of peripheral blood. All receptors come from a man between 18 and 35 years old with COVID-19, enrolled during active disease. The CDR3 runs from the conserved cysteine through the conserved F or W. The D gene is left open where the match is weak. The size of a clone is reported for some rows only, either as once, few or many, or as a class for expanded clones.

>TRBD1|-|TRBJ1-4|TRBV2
CASNQQGAVGEKLFF
TGTGCCAGCAACCAACAGGGGGCGGTGGGCGAAAAACTGTTTTTT
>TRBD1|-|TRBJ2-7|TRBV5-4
CASSLGDSAYEQYF
TGTGCCAGCAGCTTGGGGGACAGCGCCTACGAGCAGTACTTC
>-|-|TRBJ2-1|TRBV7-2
CASSPYYNEQFF
TGTGCCAGCAGCCCCTACTACAATGAGCAGTTCTTC
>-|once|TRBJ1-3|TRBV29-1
CSVEDLTGPGNTIYF
TGCAGCGTTGAAGATCTCACAGGGCCAGGAAACACCATATATTTT
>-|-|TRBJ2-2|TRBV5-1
CASSLGGIGTGELFF
TGCGCCAGCAGCTTGGGAGGGATCGGAACCGGGGAGCTGTTTTTT
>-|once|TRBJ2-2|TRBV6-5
CASSQTRSGGELFF
TGTGCCAGCAGTCAAACTAGGTCCGGCGGGGAGCTGTTTTTT
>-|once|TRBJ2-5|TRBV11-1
CASSSRRGETQYF
TGTGCCAGCAGCTCTCGGCGAGGAGAGACCCAGTACTTC
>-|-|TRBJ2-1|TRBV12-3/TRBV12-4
CASLRANEQFF
TGTGCCAGCCTGAGGGCGAATGAGCAGTTCTTC
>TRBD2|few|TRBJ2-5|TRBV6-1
CASSEGLADARETQYF
TGTGCCAGCAGTGAAGGACTAGCGGATGCGCGGGAGACCCAGTACTTC
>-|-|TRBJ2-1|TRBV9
CASSVSSAVVNEQFF
TGTGCCAGCAGCGTTTCTAGCGCAGTAGTCAATGAGCAGTTCTTC
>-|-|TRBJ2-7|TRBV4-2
CASSQGGAYEQYF
TGTGCCAGCAGCCAAGGGGGAGCTTACGAGCAGTACTTC
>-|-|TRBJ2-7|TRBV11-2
CASSLSLYENEQYF
TGTGCCAGCAGCTTAAGTTTATACGAGAACGAGCAGTACTTC
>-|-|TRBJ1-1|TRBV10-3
CAISDPGQMNTEAFF
TGTGCCATCAGTGACCCGGGACAAATGAACACTGAAGCTTTCTTT
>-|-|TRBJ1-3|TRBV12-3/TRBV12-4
CASRTTGVNTIYF
TGTGCCAGCAGGACGACAGGCGTAAACACCATATATTTT
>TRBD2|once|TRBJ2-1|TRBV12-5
CASGLVKGVSGLADYNEQFF
TGTGCTAGTGGTTTGGTAAAGGGAGTGTCAGGACTAGCGGATTACAATGAGCAGTTCTTC
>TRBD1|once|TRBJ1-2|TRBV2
CASSESGAGGDGYTF
TGTGCCAGCAGTGAATCTGGGGCAGGGGGTGATGGCTACACCTTC
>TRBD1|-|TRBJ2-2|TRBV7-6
CASSVRQGNTGELFF
TGTGCCAGCAGCGTCCGACAGGGAAACACCGGGGAGCTGTTTTTT
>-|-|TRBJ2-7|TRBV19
CASRNTYEQYF
TGTGCCAGTAGAAACACCTACGAGCAGTACTTC
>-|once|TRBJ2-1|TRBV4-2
CASSQARLVNEQFF
TGTGCCAGCAGCCAGGCCAGACTAGTAAATGAGCAGTTCTTC
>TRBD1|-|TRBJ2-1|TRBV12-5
CASGLVLGQGTNEQFF
TGTGCTAGTGGTTTGGTACTGGGACAGGGAACAAATGAGCAGTTCTTC
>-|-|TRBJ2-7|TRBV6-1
CASSEALAAYEQYF
TGTGCCAGCAGTGAAGCGTTAGCGGCCTACGAGCAGTACTTC
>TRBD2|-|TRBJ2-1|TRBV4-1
CASSPDTTTGLALQGEQFF
TGCGCCAGCAGCCCCGACACTACTACGGGACTAGCTCTTCAGGGTGAGCAGTTCTTC
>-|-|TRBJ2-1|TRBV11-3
CASNRLSGNEQFF
TGTGCCAGCAACAGACTAAGCGGAAATGAGCAGTTCTTC
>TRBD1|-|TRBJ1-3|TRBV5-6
CASRPTGSRNTIYF
TGTGCCAGCAGACCGACAGGGTCTAGAAACACCATATATTTT
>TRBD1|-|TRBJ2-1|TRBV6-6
CASGLTGGYNEQFF
TGTGCCAGCGGCTTGACAGGGGGTTACAATGAGCAGTTCTTC
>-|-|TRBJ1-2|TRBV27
CASSDSVGYTF
TGTGCCAGCAGTGACAGTGTGGGCTACACCTTC
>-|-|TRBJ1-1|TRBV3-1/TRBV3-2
CASSQGPLEAFF
TGTGCCAGCAGCCAAGGGCCTCTCGAAGCTTTCTTT
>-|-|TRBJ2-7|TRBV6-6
CASSYRGKESYEQYF
TGTGCCAGCAGTTACAGAGGTAAAGAGTCCTACGAGCAGTACTTC
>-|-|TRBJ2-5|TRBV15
CATSRETDPQREAQYF
TGTGCCACCAGCAGAGAGACGGACCCCCAAAGGGAGGCCCAGTACTTC
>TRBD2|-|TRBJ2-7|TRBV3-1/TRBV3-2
CASSLYYGGGEQYF
TGTGCCAGCAGCCTCTATTATGGGGGGGGCGAGCAGTACTTC
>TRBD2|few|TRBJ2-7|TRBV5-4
CASSLAGVYEQYF
TGTGCCAGCAGCTTAGCGGGAGTGTACGAGCAGTACTTC
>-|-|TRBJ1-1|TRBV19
CASSMRGPEAFF
TGTGCCAGTAGTATGAGAGGGCCTGAAGCTTTCTTT